The TCR beta chain under discussion was sequenced for a study of T cell repertoires in cytomegalovirus infection. Study background: Matching HLA type, along with CMV infection, was indicated by public TCR beta signatures. Regarding the study as a whole: HLA-C-restricted CMV clonotypes gave the most frequent clonotype in two of eight donors.

TCRdb passed the reads through MiXCR, listing each CDR3 protein once. The sample contains more than 250,000 distinct CDR3 sequences, roughly an eighth of which appear only once. The table lists this clonotype with many counts. Its target is not known. V was clipped by 1 base and J by 5 bases, with 15 bases between them. The CDR3 is 15 amino acids. In germline, CDR1 is SEHNR, CDR2 FQNEAQ (reference sequence). Sequenced: PBMCs. The sequence came from a human donor in good health (CMV status not recorded). Some clones in this sample may be carry-over from other donors' samples. The V gene is TRBV7-9, the J gene TRBJ2-7; a weak D match, TRBD1 (6 bases). The CDR3 nucleotides read TGTGCCAGCAGCTTAGGTACAGGGACCGGTGACGAGCAGTACTTC. Its protein is CASSLGTGTGDEQYF.